This TCR beta chain was identified in a study of early T cells in non-severe SARS-CoV-2 infection. At the level of the study: Bulk RNA from unsorted whole blood was sequenced; chains were unpaired. Study-wide results and caveats: The study's VDJdb matching favored anti-spike CD8 responses and missed private and CD4 specificities.

cDNA molecules, individually, were tagged with unique molecular identifiers. TCRdb recomputed calls from the 5' RACE reads with MiXCR, one row per CDR3 protein. The table shows approximately 71,000 distinct CDR3 sequences, with approximately 10% occurring only once. In this sample, this clonotype turned up many times. Its specificity is unknown. The V end was cut by 4 bases, the J end by 2 bases, with 12 bases between. Germline assignment: CDR1 SEHNR and CDR2 FQNEAQ (reference sequence). The CDR3 loop spans 14 amino acids. The chain joins TRBV7-9 to TRBJ2-7; possibly TRBD2 for D (6 bases). Sequencing was done on a sample of whole blood. The receptor comes from an adult who was a healthcare worker with PCR-confirmed SARS-CoV-2 infection or an uninfected control (not recorded which). In DNA, the CDR3 is TGTGCCAGCAGCTCGGCGGGGTTCGCCTACGAGCAGTACTTC. This gives the protein CASSSAGFAYEQYF.